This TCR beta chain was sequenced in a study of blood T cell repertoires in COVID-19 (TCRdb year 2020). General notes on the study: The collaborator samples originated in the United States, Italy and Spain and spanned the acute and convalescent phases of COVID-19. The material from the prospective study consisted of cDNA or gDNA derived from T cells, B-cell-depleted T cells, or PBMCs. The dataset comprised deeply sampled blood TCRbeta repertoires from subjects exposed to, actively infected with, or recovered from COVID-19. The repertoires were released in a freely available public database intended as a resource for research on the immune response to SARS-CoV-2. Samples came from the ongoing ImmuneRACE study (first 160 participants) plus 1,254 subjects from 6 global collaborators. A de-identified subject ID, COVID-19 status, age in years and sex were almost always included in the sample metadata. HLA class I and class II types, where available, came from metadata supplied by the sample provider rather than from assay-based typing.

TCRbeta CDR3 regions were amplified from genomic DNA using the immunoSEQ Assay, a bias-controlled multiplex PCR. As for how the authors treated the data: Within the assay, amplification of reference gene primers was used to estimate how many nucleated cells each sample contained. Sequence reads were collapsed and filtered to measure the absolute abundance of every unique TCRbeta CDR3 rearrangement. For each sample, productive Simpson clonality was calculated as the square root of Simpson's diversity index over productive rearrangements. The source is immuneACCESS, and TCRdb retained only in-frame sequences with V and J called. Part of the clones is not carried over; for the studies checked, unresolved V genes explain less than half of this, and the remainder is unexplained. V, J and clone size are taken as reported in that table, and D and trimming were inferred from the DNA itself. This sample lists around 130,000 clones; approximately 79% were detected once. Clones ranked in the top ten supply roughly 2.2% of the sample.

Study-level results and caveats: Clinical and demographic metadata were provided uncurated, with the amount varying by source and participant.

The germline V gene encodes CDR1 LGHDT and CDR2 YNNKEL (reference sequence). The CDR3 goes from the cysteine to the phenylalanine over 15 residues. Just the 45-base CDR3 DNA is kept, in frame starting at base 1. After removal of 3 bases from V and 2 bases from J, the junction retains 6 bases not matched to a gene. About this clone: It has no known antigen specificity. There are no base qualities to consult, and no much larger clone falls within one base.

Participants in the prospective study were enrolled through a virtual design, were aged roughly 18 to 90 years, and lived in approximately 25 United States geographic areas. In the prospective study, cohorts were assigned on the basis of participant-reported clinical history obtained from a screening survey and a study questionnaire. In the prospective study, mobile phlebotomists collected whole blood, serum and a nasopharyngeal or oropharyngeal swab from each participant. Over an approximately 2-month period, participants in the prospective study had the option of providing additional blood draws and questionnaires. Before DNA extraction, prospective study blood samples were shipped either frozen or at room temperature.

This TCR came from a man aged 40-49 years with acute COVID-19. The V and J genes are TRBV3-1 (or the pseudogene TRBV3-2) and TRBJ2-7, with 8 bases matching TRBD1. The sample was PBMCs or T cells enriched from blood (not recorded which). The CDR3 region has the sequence CASSHLGQETYEQYF. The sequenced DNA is TGTGCCAGCAGCCATTTGGGACAGGAGACCTACGAGCAGTACTTC.